One and the same sample provided the 22 T cell receptor beta chains below, sequenced in a study of blood T cells in healthy people across ages. The use of a sample-barcoded 5' primer and a J-beta primer mix characterized a second PCR of about 6 to 12 cycles. TCRdb passed the 5' RACE reads through MiXCR, listing each CDR3 protein once. Among around 1,000,000 distinct CDR3 sequences, more than 30% were seen once, and the ten largest hold around 13%. The sample consisted of blood. These receptors originate from a man between 18 and 29 years old in good health.

This clonotype was observed at least ten times. The chain employs TRBV20-1 and TRBJ2-1; 8 bases fit TRBD2. From germline, CDR1 is DFQATT and CDR2 SNEGSKA (reference sequence). The CDR3 totals 12 residues. Here the CDR3 DNA reads TGCCTGCTAAAGCGGGGGTTGGATGAGCAGTTCTTC. It codes for CLLKRGLDEQFF.

The V gene is TRBV9, the J gene TRBJ1-4, with a tentative D call TRBD1 (5 bases). This CDR3 is 15 amino acids long. The ends were cut back, 4 bases at V and 4 bases at J, with 14 bases in the middle. The germline V gene encodes CDR1 SGDLS and CDR2 YYNGEE. The DNA of the CDR3 is TGTGCCAGCAGCTGGGGCGATACCAGTAATGAAAAACTGTTTTTT. This gives the protein CASSWGDTSNEKLFF. The whole variable domain, remainder taken from reference TRBV9 and TRBJ1-4, is DSGVTQTPKHLITATGQRVTLRCSPRSGDLSVYWYQQSLDQGLQFLIQYYNGEERAKGNILERFSAQQFPDLHSELNLSSLELGDSALYFCASSWGDTSNEKLFFGSGTQLSVL.

The chain uses TRBV7-9 and TRBJ1-1; the D gene is possibly TRBD1 (5 bases). The CDR3 consists of 16 residues. Trimming shortened V by 6 bases and J by 4 bases, and 21 bases separated the two germline ends. The germline V gene encodes CDR1 SEHNR and CDR2 FQNEAQ (reference sequence). The CDR3 is CASSYRGTEGSTEAFF. The CDR3 nucleotides read TGTGCCAGCAGTTATAGGGGCACAGAGGGTAGCACTGAAGCTTTCTTT.

This clonotype was recorded a few times. V is TRBV5-1 and J is TRBJ2-1; 8 positions agree with TRBD2. V dropped 0 bases and J dropped 1; count of bases not matched to a gene: 3. Germline V lookup: CDR1 SGHRS, CDR2 YFSETQ. The CDR3 length is 16 residues. In nucleotides, the CDR3 is TGCGCCAGCAGCTTGGACGGGGGGGCTTCCTACAATGAGCAGTTCTTC. Residues: CASSLDGGASYNEQFF.

This sequence joins TRBV11-2 and TRBJ1-2, with a tentative D call TRBD1 (5 bases). The CDR3 totals 14 residues. CDR1 SGHAT and CDR2 FQNNGV come from the germline V gene. Trimming left V 3 bases short and J 4 bases short, with 12 bases between. The CDR3 reads CASSFVQGGYGYTF. The CDR3 region has the DNA TGTGCCAGCAGCTTCGTGCAGGGCGGCTATGGCTACACCTTC.

This clonotype appeared a few times. The chain carries TRBV6-2 or TRBV6-3 and TRBJ1-6; 7 nucleotides line up with TRBD1. The trim removed 0 bases at V and 8 bases at J, leaving 4 bases unmatched. The CDR3 covers 15 residues. Germline V CDR1 and CDR2: MNHEY, SVGEGT. DNA for the CDR3: TGTGCCAGCAGTTACTCCCACAGGGGTGATTCACCCCTCCACTTT. It codes for CASSYSHRGDSPLHF.

This rearrangement joins TRBV12-3 or TRBV12-4 to TRBJ2-2; D is unclear. The ends were cut back, 6 bases at V and 4 bases at J, with 15 bases in the middle. This CDR3 is built from 15 residues. CDR3 bases: TGTGCCAGCAGGCGAAATCAGCTCGCCACCGGGGAGCTGTTTTTT. Translated: CASRRNQLATGELFF.

This clonotype came up a few times. The chain combines TRBV6-6 with TRBJ1-5, with 9 bases matching TRBD1. Germline-derived CDR1 and CDR2 are MNHNY and SVGAGI (reference sequence). Germline trimming cut 3 bases from V and 6 bases from J; bases unmatched to any gene: 6. This CDR3 spans 15 amino acids. The CDR3 protein is CASSYRTGAFQPQHF. In DNA form, the CDR3 reads TGTGCCAGCAGTTATCGGACAGGGGCTTTTCAGCCCCAGCATTTT.

The chain recombines TRBV6-5 with TRBJ2-5, with 11 bases aligning to TRBD2. The V gene's germline CDR1 is MNHEY and CDR2 SVGAGI. The junction had 17 bases not matched to a gene; V was cut back by 0 bases and J by 11 bases. The CDR3 sequence is 18 residues long. The CDR3 nucleotides are TGTGCCAGCAGTTACTCATTGATAGCGGGGGGGGCTTACAATGAGCAGTACTTC. This encodes CASSYSLIAGGAYNEQYF.

The chain carries TRBV11-1 and TRBJ2-2; TRBD1 aligns across 9 bases. The CDR3 covers 15 residues. The germline V gene has CDR1 SGHAT and CDR2 FQDESV (reference sequence). Trimming cost V 5 bases and J 4 bases; bases outside gene matches: 5. The CDR3 sequence is CASSKNRGRTGELFF. For the CDR3, the DNA is TGTGCCAGCAGCAAGAACAGGGGGCGCACCGGGGAGCTGTTTTTT.

The chain is built from TRBV5-1 and TRBJ1-1; TRBD1 agrees at 8 bases. Trimming removed 4 bases from V and 5 bases from J; junction bases left unmatched: 4. Germline CDR1 reads SGHRS; CDR2 reads YFSETQ. The CDR3 has 13 residues. The chain's CDR3 is CASSNDRGTEAFF. The CDR3 region has the DNA TGCGCCAGCAGCAACGACAGGGGAACTGAAGCTTTCTTT.

This clonotype turned up a few times. The chain recombines TRBV7-2 with TRBJ1-3; the match to TRBD1 covers 8 bases. The V gene's germline CDR1 is SGHTA and CDR2 FQGNSA. With V trimmed by 5 bases and J by 0 bases, 3 bases remained unmatched. This CDR3 is 15 amino acids long. CDR3 bases: TGTGCCAGCAGCCGACAGGGGAGCTCTGGAAACACCATATATTTT. Its protein product is CASSRQGSSGNTIYF.

The genes are TRBV5-1 and TRBJ1-5; 7 nucleotides agree with TRBD1. The CDR3 contains 15 residues. Germline trimming cut 4 bases from V and 2 bases from J; bases unmatched to any gene: 6. Germline V gene lookup returns CDR1 SGHRS and CDR2 YFSETQ. CDR3 sequence: CASSPTGAGNQPQHF. The CDR3 DNA reads as TGCGCCAGCAGCCCAACAGGGGCCGGCAATCAGCCCCAGCATTTT.

This clonotype was picked up a small number of times. This chain links TRBV6-2 or TRBV6-3 with TRBJ2-3; D uncertain. V lost 2 bases and J lost 0, with 18 bases in between. This CDR3 comprises 18 residues. Germline values: CDR1 MNHEY, CDR2 SVGEGT. Written as DNA, the CDR3 is TGTGCCAGCAGTTACGCTCGCTCCGTGATGACCAGCACAGATACGCAGTATTTT. As protein: CASSYARSVMTSTDTQYF.

V usage is TRBV11-2 and J usage is TRBJ2-2; D could derive from TRBD1 or TRBD2 (6 bases each). The CDR3 length is 17 residues. CDR1 and CDR2 from the germline V gene are SGHAT and FQNNGV. Trimming left V 4 bases short and J 3 bases short, with 18 bases between. The CDR3 region is CASSSSRGGRYTGELFF. CDR3 bases: TGTGCCAGCAGCTCTTCCCGAGGGGGGCGGTACACCGGGGAGCTGTTTTTT.

V is TRBV9 and J is TRBJ1-1; perhaps TRBD1 as D (5 bases). This CDR3 comprises 16 residues. Germline lookup yields CDR1 SGDLS and CDR2 YYNGEE. Trimming removed 4 bases at V and 4 bases at J, with 20 bases between. The CDR3 loop is CASSPFSGGVSTEAFF. The CDR3 DNA sequence: TGTGCCAGCAGCCCCTTCTCCGGGGGAGTGAGCACTGAAGCTTTCTTT.

The chain links TRBV6-2 or TRBV6-3 to TRBJ1-2, with 7 bases lining up with TRBD1. Per germline, CDR1 MNHEY and CDR2 SVGEGT. This CDR3 comprises 15 residues. V shed 6 bases, J shed 3 bases, and the junction held 10 bases outside the gene matches. CDR3 nucleotide sequence: TGTGCCAGCAGCCTCCGACAGGGACCACACTATGGCTACACCTTC. Amino acid sequence: CASSLRQGPHYGYTF.

The chain couples TRBV3-1 to TRBJ2-3; D uncertain. There are 14 residues in the CDR3. V shed 5 bases and J shed 2 bases, with 11 bases lying between them. Germline CDR1 and CDR2: LGHDT and YNNKEL (reference sequence). CDR3 loop: CASSTGEFTDTQYF. In DNA, the CDR3 is TGTGCCAGCAGCACCGGAGAATTCACAGATACGCAGTATTTT.

J is TRBJ2-7 and V is TRBV6-2 or TRBV6-3; 8 bases are a match to TRBD1. Trimming cost V 5 bases and J 3 bases; bases outside gene matches: 6. CDR3 length: 14 residues. CDR1 and CDR2 from the germline V gene are MNHEY and SVGEGT. CDR3 DNA: TGTGCCAGCAGTCCGGACAGGGAGGTCTACGAGCAGTACTTC. Translating gives CASSPDREVYEQYF.

This clonotype was recorded many times. The chain links TRBV4-2 to TRBJ1-1; 7 positions agree with TRBD1. Germline values: CDR1 LGHNA, CDR2 YNFKEQ. The J segment lost 3 bases and the V segment lost 1 base, leaving 2 bases of the junction unmatched. The CDR3 extends over 14 amino acids. CDR3 residues: CASSQGQGDTEAFF. The CDR3 coding sequence is TGTGCCAGCAGCCAAGGGCAGGGGGACACTGAAGCTTTCTTT.

This chain uses TRBV7-2 with TRBJ2-3; the match to TRBD1 covers 9 bases. The CDR3 covers 15 residues. V was clipped by 4 bases and J by 6 bases; unmatched bases: 8. The germline V gene encodes CDR1 SGHTA and CDR2 FQGNSA. CDR3 amino acids: CASSSRTGDGDTQYF. In DNA, the CDR3 is TGTGCCAGCAGCTCCCGGACAGGGGACGGCGATACGCAGTATTTT. Full variable domain (rest looked up from reference TRBV7-2 and TRBJ2-3): GAGVSQSPSNKVTEKGKDVELRCDPISGHTALYWYRQSLGQGLEFLIYFQGNSAPDKSGLPSDRFSAERTGGSVSTLTIQRTQQEDSAVYLCASSSRTGDGDTQYFGPGTRLTVL.

The chain employs TRBV27 and TRBJ2-3; D is possibly TRBD2 (6 bases). Germline assignment: CDR1 MNHEY and CDR2 SMNVEV (reference sequence). The V gene lost 4 bases and the J gene lost 2 bases, with 10 bases spanning the gap. CDR3 length equals 14 residues. The CDR3 nucleotides read TGTGCCAGCAGTTGGGCGGGGCACACAGATACGCAGTATTTT. This translates into CASSWAGHTDTQYF.